This TCR delta chain was obtained from a study of gamma-delta T cells after stem cell transplantation. This clone was counted between two and nine times. TCRdb reprocessed the RT-PCR reads using CATT. Among some 13,000 delta-chain clones listed, around 33% were seen once. CDR3 length equals 17 residues. The germline CDR1 and CDR2 sequences are TVYSNPD and GDNSRS (reference sequence). With 4 bases clipped from V and 0 bases from J, the junction kept 13 bases outside the gene matches. This receptor was obtained from a human donor. It is not recorded whose cells these are; they may come from a transplant donor. Sample: gamma-delta T cells. V usage is TRDV3 and J usage is TRDJ1, with 11 bases identical to TRDD3. CDR3 amino acids: CACHPDWGIKDTDKLIF. The DNA of the CDR3 is TGTGCCTGCCATCCGGACTGGGGGATAAAGGACACCGATAAACTCATCTTT.